The T cell receptor (beta chain) described here comes from a study of T cell responses to AZD1222 COVID-19 vaccine. CDR1 and CDR2 (germline): MNHEY, SVGAGI. The CDR3 sequence is 14 residues long. J lost 10 bases, V lost 10 bases, and 10 bases had no gene match. Some clones are missing from TCRdb's copy, which holds only in-frame ones; the method was immunoSEQ multiplex PCR. The profile shows 140,000 to 150,000 clones, about 89% of them singletons. The chain links TRBV6-5 to TRBJ1-6; TRBD1 agrees at 10 bases. This clonotype was obtained from an adult who received the MenACWY meningococcal vaccine as a control. The sample was peripheral blood, taken 28 days after the second dose of the MenACWY control vaccine. This CDR3 is CAIGQGERRSPLHF. CDR3 coding DNA: TGTGCCATCGGACAGGGGGAGAGGCGCTCACCCCTCCACTTT.